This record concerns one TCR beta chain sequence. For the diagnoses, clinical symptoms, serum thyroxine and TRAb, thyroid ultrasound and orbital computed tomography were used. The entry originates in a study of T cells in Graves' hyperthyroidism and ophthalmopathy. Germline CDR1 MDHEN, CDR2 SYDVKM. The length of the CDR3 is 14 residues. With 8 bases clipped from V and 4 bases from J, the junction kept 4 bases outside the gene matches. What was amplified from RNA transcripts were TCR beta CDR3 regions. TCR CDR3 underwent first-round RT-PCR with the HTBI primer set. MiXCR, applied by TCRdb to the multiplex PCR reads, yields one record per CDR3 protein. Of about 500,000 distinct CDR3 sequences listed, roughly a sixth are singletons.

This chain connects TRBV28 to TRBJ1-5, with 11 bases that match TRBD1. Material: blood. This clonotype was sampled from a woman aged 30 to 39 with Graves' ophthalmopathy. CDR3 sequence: CASWDRGRNQPQHF. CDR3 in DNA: TGTGCCAGCTGGGACAGGGGGAGGAATCAGCCCCAGCATTTT.